This TCR beta chain emerged from a study of blood T cell repertoires in COVID-19. Background on the study: Sources were T cells, B-cell-depleted T cells, or PBMCs; the material itself was cDNA or gDNA.

Original processing notes: Amplification of reference gene primers provided the estimated nucleated cell counts. Repertoires were generated with immunoSEQ multiplex PCR, while TCRdb's copy carries only in-frame clones and drops some. From that table come the V and J calls and clone size; the DNA was used to work out D and trimming. The table records around 100,000 clones, about four fifths of them present only once. The count of this clone is one. The CDR3 length is 15 residues. The V end was cut by 5 bases, the J end by 0 bases, with 10 bases between. CDR1 KGHDR and CDR2 SFDVKD come from the germline V gene.

Input material: peripheral blood. The receptor comes from a man aged 55 to 69 with acute or convalescent COVID-19. V gene TRBV24-1 combines with J gene TRBJ2-1, with D possibly TRBD2 on 5 matching bases. CDR3 amino acids: CATSVGSGSYNEQFF. DNA of the CDR3: TGTGCCACCAGTGTTGGGAGCGGCTCCTACAATGAGCAGTTCTTC.